This T cell receptor (beta chain) derives from a study of HIV-infected patients and healthy controls (dated by TCRdb to the mid-2010s). Turning to the overall study: After three months of therapy, CD4 counts in about 85% of the 16 patients increased to a modest but significant degree while remaining below normal ranges. CD8 counts showed no consistent shift during early therapy, whereas the CD4:CD8 ratio rose slightly. An undetectable viral load was attained by 11 of 16 patients by the second bleed and by all patients after a further year of therapy. Overall T-cell lymphocytopenia was not observed in the patients, and no significant difference from controls was found in total CDR3 counts per chain. The study tested whether deep TCR repertoire sequencing of HIV patients' small blood samples could capture immune perturbation and reconstitution. Findings and caveats that apply to the study as a whole: The observed differences in diversity could not be explained by the slight differences in age and sex profiles between the study cohorts. Treated samples reflected only roughly three months of therapy, arguably too short to observe immune reconstitution given low adult thymic output. MAIT cell alpha-chain CDR3s were present at high frequency in healthy controls but severely depleted in HIV+ repertoires. Roughly threefold more distinct CDR3s and higher Shannon diversity were observed in healthy control repertoires than in untreated HIV+ repertoires. Eight alpha and eight beta V genes showed significantly different mean usage between HIV-infected patients and controls. In HIV-infected patients, the apparent post-therapy recovery of the Gini index was not replicated in size-matched repertoire data. Oligoclonality may be reflected in the significantly higher mean Gini indices of HIV-infected repertoires compared with controls. In the samples, alpha-beta chain pairing was left undetermined. Healthy controls shared more CDR3s between individuals than HIV+ patients, by Jaccard index and by count of highly shared sequences. HIV-associated CDR3s exhibited a significant reduction in frequency during therapy, whereas CMV-associated CDR3s exhibited no significant change, although the majority increased in frequency. Using whole blood restricted sequencing depth and prevented separating the dynamics of distinct T-cell subpopulations. Donor HLA types were not determined in the study. Differing numbers of distinct sequences in patients and controls hindered comparison, and size-matching assigned excessive weight to rare events in the HIV-infected data. Processing included only sixteen HIV-infected individuals, and this was regarded by the authors as a major limit on how widely the findings apply.

Using SuperScript III with primers targeting the alpha and beta constant regions, around 500 ng of RNA was reverse transcribed. Separate libraries for the alpha and beta chains were generated through chain-specific third strand synthesis that incorporated multiplexing indices. To avoid primer bias, the protocol used one single primer pair to amplify every rearrangement within a chain, and the protocol also attached molecular barcodes to each cDNA molecule. Purified cDNA was joined by T4 RNA Ligase 1 to a 5' RACE adapter carrying a random hexamer and the SP2 sequencing primer site. With slow temperature ramps used to favor optimal annealing, second strand synthesis was primed from the SP2 site with Phusion polymerase. Two random hexamer sequences, both added before amplification and joined together, made up the 12-nucleotide barcode of each molecule. An amplification PCR of 20 to 25 cycles with P5s and P7 primers came after a short first PCR that had added P5 and P7 adapter elements plus a second index. In total the libraries went through 25 to 35 PCR cycles, after which the libraries were quantified on a Qubit, sized on a Bioanalyzer, and diluted to around 3.9 nM. Sequencing of the normalized libraries was performed on an Illumina MiSeq with 2 x 250 paired-end kits. Reverse transcription reactions were cleaned up on MinElute columns and eluted into around 9.7 ul Tris-Cl. The adapter ligations were run for roughly 25 hours at 16 degrees C, and AMPure XP beads at a 1:1 ratio were afterwards used to clean them. Under the source paper's analysis protocol: Demultiplexed FASTQ files were processed with a modified Decombinator that output V, J, insert and barcode information. Sequences that shared a barcode but differed from the dominant sequence were discarded as errors, and original cDNA molecules were estimated by counting barcodes clustered at Levenshtein distance 3. The R packages ineq, vegan, igraph and RCytoscape were used for downstream analyses, together with IMGT nomenclature and CDR3 definitions. To avoid skew from clonal expansion, each TCR was counted once, and V gene usage was computed over distinct sequences. Whenever two unique CDR3 amino acid sequences within a donor differed by a single Levenshtein edit, similarity networks linked them. In the repertoires, a search was made for a compiled set of published HIV-specific CDR3s (approximately 94 alpha, several hundred beta) and CMV-specific CDR3s (about 13 alpha, around 230 beta). Lower sequence numbers were not the cause of the decreased diversity in patients, as random subsampling to size-matched repertoires showed. The raw public reads went through TCRdb reprocessing: fastp at Q25, MiXCR clone calling, in-frame beta chains kept. Rows are unified per CDR3 protein, each entry keeping the most common DNA and genes. The V and J calls were determined by TCRdb, not by the authors. In this sample the table shows several thousand distinct CDR3 sequences, around 30% of which occur a single time. More than 20% of the sample goes to the ten largest clones.

Its CDR3 holds 12 amino acids, cysteine through phenylalanine. Only the CDR3 region is kept as DNA, spanning 36 bases read in frame from base 1. Trimming takes 6 bases off V and 6 bases off J; junction bases not matched to a gene: 8. The germline V gene (reference sequence) sets CDR1 to DFQATT and CDR2 to SNEGSKA. This clonotype is classified as medium-sized (0.01 to 0.1%). No cognate antigen has been identified for it. No base qualities exist here, and no much larger clone lies one base off it. After antiretroviral therapy began, follow-up blood was collected from HIV-infected patients roughly three months, about 14 weeks, later. Whole blood was used without cell fractionation, so the repertoire reflected all unsorted peripheral T cells. An approximately 2.7 ml sample of peripheral blood was drawn into Tempus tubes for RNA extraction. Patients with febrile or AIDS-related illness, tumors, hepatitis B or C coinfection, immunomodulatory therapy, recent vaccination or treatment interruptions were excluded from enrollment. Residual genomic DNA was removed with the TURBO-DNase kit and globin mRNA was depleted with GLOBINclear.

This TCR was sampled from an adult with HIV infection. The rearrangement joined TRBV20-1 to TRBJ2-7, with 7 bases aligning to TRBD1. Sequenced here: blood, sampled during antiretroviral therapy. For the CDR3, the sequence is CSAGQGVGEQYF. The DNA sequence is given as TGCAGTGCAGGGCAGGGGGTAGGCGAGCAGTACTTC.